This T cell receptor beta chain comes out of a study of OX40 agonist ivuxolimab in advanced cancers. Using immunoSEQ multiplex PCR, the repertoire was profiled, and TCRdb retains in-frame clones only, with some absent. The sample yields about 69,000 clones, about 93% seen once. Study results and caveats: Individuals who were partial responders at 0.1-3.0 mg/kg had clonal expansion that ranked among the lowest. On average, CD8+ T cells showed a greater number of expanded clones than CD4+.

About this clone: What it binds is not known.

Patients had blood sampled at baseline and again on cycle 4 day 1 and cycle 7 day 1. The CDR3 has 13 residues. V lost 0 bases to trimming and J lost 4 bases, with 7 bases between them. CDR1 SGDLS and CDR2 YYNGEE come from the germline V gene. The chain links TRBV9 to TRBJ1-1, with no clear D. This sequence was found in an adult with an advanced solid tumor such as melanoma, head and neck, liver or kidney cancer. Sequenced here: CD4+ or CD8+ T cells sorted from blood, sampled in a trial of the OX40 agonist ivuxolimab. The CDR3, as DNA: TGTGCCAGCAGCGTAGGGGGTCTCACTGAAGCTTTCTTT. This sequence encodes CASSVGGLTEAFF.